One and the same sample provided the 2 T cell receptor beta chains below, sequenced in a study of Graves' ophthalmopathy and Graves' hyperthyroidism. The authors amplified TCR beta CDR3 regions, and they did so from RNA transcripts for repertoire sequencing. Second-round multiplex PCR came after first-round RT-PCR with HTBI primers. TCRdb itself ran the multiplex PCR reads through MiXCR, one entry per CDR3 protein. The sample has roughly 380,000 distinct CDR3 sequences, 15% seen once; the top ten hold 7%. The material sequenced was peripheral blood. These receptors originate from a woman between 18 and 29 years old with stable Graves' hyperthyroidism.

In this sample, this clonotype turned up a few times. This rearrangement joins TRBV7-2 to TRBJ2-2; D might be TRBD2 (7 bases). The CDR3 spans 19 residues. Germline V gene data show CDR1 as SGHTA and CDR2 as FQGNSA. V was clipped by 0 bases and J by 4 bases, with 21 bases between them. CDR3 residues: CASSLAEWGGREGTGELFF. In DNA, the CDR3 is TGTGCCAGCAGCTTAGCCGAATGGGGGGGGCGCGAGGGCACCGGGGAGCTGTTTTTT.

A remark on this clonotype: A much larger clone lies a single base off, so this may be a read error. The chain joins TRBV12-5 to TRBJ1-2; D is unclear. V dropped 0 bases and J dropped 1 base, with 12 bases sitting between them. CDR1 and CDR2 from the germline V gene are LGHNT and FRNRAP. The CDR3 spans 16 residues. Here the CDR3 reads CASGLVLRSSNYGYTF. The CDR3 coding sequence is TGTGCTAGTGGTTTGGTATTGAGAAGCAGTAACTATGGCTACACCTTC.